One sample yielded the 3 T cell receptor beta chains listed below, sequenced in a study of T-cell reconstitution after alpha-beta-depleted transplantation in children. As it was prepared, the TCRbeta library received unique molecular identifiers. TCRdb reanalysed the PCR reads using MiXCR and keeps one entry per CDR3 protein. The sample shows about 590,000 distinct CDR3 sequences, under 15% of them seen only once. Specimen: PBMCs, mostly from graft donor cells, collected 360 days after TCRalphabeta/CD19-depleted stem cell transplant. Receptor source: a male patient aged 10 to 17 who had a stem cell transplant for acute myeloid leukemia, so the T cells may come from the graft donor.

This rearrangement joins TRBV5-1 to TRBJ1-1, with unresolved D. V lost 4 bases to trimming and J lost 1 base, with 11 bases between them. The CDR3 runs to 14 residues. Germline CDR1 SGHRS, CDR2 YFSETQ. The CDR3 is CASSRAGANTEAFF. In DNA form, the CDR3 reads TGCGCCAGCAGCCGAGCGGGTGCGAACACTGAAGCTTTCTTT.

This clonotype has at least ten counts. The gene calls are TRBV28 and TRBJ2-1; TRBD2 matches 9 bases. V shed 5 bases and J 2 bases; nucleotides not matched to a gene: 10. CDR1 and CDR2 from the germline V gene are MDHEN and SYDVKM. CDR3 length equals 17 residues. In DNA, the CDR3 is TGTGCCAGCAGTCCCTCACGACTAGCGGAGGCCTACAATGAGCAGTTCTTC. It encodes CASSPSRLAEAYNEQFF.

The chain is built from TRBV18 and TRBJ1-5; possibly TRBD1 for D (5 bases). The CDR3 loop spans 17 amino acids. Germline V gives CDR1 KGHSH, CDR2 LQKENI. V lost 4 bases, J lost 0 bases, and 16 bases lay in between. The CDR3 nucleotides are TGTGCCAGCTCACAACCTGGGACGGTTAATAGCAATCAGCCCCAGCATTTT. It translates to CASSQPGTVNSNQPQHF.